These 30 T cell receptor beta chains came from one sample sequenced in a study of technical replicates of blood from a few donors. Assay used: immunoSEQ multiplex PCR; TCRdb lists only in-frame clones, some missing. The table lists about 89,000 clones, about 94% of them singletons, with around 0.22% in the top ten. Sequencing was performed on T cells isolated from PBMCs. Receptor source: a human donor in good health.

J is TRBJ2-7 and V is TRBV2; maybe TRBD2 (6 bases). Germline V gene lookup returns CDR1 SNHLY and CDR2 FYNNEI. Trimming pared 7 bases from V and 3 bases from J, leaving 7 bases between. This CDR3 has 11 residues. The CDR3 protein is CASKGGYEQYF. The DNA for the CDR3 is TGTGCCAGCAAGGGAGGCTACGAGCAGTACTTC.

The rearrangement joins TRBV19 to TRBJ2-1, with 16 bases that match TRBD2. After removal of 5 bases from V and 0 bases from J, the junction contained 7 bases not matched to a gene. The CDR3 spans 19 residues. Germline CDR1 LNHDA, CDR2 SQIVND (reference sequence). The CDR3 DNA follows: TGTGCCAGTAGTTCCTTGGGACTAGCGGGGGGGAGCTCCTACAATGAGCAGTTCTTC. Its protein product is CASSSLGLAGGSSYNEQFF.

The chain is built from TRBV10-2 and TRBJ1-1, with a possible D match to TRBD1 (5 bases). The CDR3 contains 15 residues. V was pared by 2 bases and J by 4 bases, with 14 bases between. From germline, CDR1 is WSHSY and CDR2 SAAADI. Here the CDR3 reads CASSERGILGTEAFF. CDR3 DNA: TGCGCCAGCAGTGAGCGGGGGATTTTGGGCACTGAAGCTTTCTTT.

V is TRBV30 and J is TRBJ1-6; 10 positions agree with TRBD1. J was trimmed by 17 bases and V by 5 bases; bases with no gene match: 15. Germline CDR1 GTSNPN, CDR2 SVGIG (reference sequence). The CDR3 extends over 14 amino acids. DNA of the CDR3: TGTGCCTGGTCAAAGGGACAGGGGCGTATTATAATCCACTTT. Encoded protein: CAWSKGQGRIIIHF.

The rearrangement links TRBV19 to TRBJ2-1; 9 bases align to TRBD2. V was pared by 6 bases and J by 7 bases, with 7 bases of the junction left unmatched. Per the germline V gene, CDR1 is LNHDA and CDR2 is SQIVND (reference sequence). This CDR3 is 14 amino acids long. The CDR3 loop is CASRGPSGMNEQFF. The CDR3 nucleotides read TGTGCCAGTAGAGGGCCTAGCGGGATGAATGAGCAGTTCTTC.

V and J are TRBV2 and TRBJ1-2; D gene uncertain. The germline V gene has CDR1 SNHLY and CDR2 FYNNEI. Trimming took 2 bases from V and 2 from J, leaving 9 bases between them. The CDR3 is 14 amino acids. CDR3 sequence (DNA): TGTGCCAGCAGTGAAAGCCGGTACAACTATGGCTACACCTTC. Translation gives CASSESRYNYGYTF.

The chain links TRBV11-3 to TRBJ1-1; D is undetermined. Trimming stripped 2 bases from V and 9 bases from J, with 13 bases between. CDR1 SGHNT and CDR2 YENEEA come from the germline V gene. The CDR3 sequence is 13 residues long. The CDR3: CASSLNFGEKAFF. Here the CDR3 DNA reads TGTGCCAGCAGCTTAAATTTTGGGGAGAAAGCTTTCTTT.

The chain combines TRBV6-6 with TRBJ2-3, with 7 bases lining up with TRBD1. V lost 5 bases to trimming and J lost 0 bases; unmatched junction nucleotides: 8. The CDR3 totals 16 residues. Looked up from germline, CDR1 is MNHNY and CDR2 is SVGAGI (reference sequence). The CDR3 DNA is TGTGCCAGCAGTCAGAACAGGGGATTAAGCACAGATACGCAGTATTTT. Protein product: CASSQNRGLSTDTQYF.

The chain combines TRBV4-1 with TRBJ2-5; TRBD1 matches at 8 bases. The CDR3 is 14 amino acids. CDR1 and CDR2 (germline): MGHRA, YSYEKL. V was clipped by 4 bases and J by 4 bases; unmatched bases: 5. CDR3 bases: TGCGCCAGCAGCCGACAGGGGAGTGCAGAGACCCAGTACTTC. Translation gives CASSRQGSAETQYF.

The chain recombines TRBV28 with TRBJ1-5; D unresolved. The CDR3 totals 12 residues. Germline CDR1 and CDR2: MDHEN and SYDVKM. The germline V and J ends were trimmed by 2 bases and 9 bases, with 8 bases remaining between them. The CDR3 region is CASSLRVRPQHF. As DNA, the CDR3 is TGTGCCAGCAGTTTACGGGTCAGGCCCCAGCATTTT.

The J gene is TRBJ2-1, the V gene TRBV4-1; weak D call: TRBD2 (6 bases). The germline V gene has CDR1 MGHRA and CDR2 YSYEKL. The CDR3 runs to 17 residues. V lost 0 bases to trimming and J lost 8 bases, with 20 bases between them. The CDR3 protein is CASSQDPSGTGEDEQFF. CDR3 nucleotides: TGCGCCAGCAGCCAAGATCCCTCCGGGACGGGGGAGGATGAGCAGTTCTTC.

CDR3: CASSDTSGRRTGELFF. DNA for the CDR3: TGTGCCAGCAGTGATACTAGCGGGAGGCGCACCGGGGAGCTGTTTTTT. V gene TRBV6-1 combines with J gene TRBJ2-2; 12 bases are shared with TRBD2. This CDR3 is 16 amino acids long. Trimming removed 3 bases from V and 4 bases from J; junction bases left unmatched: 3. Per the germline V gene, CDR1 is MNHNS and CDR2 is SASEGT.

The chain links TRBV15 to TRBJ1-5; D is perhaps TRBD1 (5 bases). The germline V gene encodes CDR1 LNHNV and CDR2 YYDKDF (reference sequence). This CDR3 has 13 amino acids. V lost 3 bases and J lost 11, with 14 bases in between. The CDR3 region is CATSRDTTGTQHF. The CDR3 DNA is TGTGCCACCAGCAGGGACACCACTGGGACCCAGCATTTT. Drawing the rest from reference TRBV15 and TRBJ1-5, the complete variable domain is DAMVIQNPRYQVTQFGKPVTLSCSQTLNHNVMYWYQQKSSQAPKLLFHYYDKDFNNEADTPDNFQSRRPNTSFCFLDIRSPGLGDTAMYLCATSRDTTGTQHFGDGTRLSIL.

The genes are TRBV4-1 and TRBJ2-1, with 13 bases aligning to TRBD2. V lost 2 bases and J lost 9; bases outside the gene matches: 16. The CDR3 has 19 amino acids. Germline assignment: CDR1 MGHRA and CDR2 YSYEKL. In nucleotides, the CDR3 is TGCGCCAGCAGCCAAAGGACTAGCGGGAGTCTCCAAGCCTTTCGTGAGCAGTTCTTC. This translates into CASSQRTSGSLQAFREQFF.

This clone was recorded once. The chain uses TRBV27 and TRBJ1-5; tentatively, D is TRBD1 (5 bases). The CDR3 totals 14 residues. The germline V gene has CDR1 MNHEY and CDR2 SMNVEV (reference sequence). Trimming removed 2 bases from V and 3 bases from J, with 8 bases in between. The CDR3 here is CASSLIGDNQPQHF. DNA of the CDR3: TGTGCCAGCAGTTTAATAGGGGACAATCAGCCCCAGCATTTT.

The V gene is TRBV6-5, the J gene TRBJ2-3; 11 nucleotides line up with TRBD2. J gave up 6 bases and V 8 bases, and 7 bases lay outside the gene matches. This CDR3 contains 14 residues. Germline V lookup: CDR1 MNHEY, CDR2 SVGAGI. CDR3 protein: CASQTSGVGDTQYF. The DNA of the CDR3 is TGTGCCAGCCAGACTAGCGGGGTTGGGGATACGCAGTATTTT.

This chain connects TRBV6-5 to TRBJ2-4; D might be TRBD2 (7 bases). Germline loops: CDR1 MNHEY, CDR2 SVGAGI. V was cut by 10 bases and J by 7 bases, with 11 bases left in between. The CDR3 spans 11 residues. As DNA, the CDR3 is TGTGCCACGGAGGGGGGGAACATTCAGTACTTC. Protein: CATEGGNIQYF.

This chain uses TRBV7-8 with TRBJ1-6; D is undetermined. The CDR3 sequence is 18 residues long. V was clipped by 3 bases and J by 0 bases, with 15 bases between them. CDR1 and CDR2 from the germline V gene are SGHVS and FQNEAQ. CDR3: CASSLFEVRSSYNSPLHF. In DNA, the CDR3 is TGTGCCAGCAGCTTGTTCGAGGTCCGGAGCTCCTATAATTCACCCCTCCACTTT.

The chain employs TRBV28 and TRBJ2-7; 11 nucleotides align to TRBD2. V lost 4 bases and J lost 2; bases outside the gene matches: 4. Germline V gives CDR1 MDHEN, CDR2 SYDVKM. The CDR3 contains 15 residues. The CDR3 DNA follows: TGTGCCAGCAGTTCACTAGCGGGGGTCCCCTACGAGCAGTACTTC. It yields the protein CASSSLAGVPYEQYF.

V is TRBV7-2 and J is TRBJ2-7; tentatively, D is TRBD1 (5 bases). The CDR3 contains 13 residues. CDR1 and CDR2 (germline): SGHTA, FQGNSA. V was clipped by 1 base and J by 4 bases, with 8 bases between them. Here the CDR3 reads CASSLGRVYEQYF. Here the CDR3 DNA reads TGTGCCAGCAGCTTAGGCAGGGTGTACGAGCAGTACTTC.

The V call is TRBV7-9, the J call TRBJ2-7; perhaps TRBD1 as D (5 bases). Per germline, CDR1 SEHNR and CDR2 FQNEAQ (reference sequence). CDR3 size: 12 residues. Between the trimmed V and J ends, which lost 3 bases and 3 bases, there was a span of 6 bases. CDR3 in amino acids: CASSFDSYEQYF. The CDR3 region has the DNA TGTGCCAGCAGCTTTGACAGCTACGAGCAGTACTTC.

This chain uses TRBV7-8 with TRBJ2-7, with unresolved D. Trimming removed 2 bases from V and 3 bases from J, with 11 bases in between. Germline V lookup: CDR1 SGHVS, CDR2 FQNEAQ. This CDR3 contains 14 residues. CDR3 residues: CASSLNGADYEQYF. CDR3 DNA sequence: TGTGCCAGCAGCTTAAACGGAGCCGACTACGAGCAGTACTTC.

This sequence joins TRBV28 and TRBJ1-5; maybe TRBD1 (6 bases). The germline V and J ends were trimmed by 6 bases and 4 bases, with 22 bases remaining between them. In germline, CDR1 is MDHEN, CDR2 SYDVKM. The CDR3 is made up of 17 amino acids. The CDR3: CASSHHRDTLWNQPQHF. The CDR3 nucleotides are TGTGCCAGCAGCCACCACCGGGACACTCTATGGAATCAGCCCCAGCATTTT.

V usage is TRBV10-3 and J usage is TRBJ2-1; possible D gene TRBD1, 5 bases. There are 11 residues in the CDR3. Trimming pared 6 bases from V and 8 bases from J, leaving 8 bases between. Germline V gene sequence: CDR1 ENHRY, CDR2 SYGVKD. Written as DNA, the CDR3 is TGTGCCATCAGACAGGCCGATGAGCAGTTCTTC. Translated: CAIRQADEQFF.

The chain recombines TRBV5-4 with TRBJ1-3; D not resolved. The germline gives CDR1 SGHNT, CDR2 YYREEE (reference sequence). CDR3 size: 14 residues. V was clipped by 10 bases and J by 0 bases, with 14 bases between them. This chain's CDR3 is CAGSPGDSGNTIYF. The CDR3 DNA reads TGTGCCGGCTCCCCCGGGGACTCTGGAAACACCATATATTTT. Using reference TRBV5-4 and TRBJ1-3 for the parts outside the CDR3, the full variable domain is ETGVTQSPTHLIKTRGQQVTLRCSSQSGHNTVSWYQQALGQGPQFIFQYYREEENGRGNFPPRFSGLQFPNYSSELNVNALELDDSALYLCAGSPGDSGNTIYFGEGSWLTVV.

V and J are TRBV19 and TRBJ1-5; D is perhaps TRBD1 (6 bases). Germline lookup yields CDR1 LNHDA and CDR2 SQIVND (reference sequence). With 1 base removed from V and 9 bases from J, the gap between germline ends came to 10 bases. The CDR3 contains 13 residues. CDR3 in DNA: TGTGCCAGTAGTATAGTACAGGGTTCGCCCCAGCATTTT. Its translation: CASSIVQGSPQHF.

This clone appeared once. CDR3 nucleotides: TGTGCCAGCAGTTCCTCGAACACTGAAGCTTTCTTT. This codes for CASSSSNTEAFF. V gene TRBV28 combines with J gene TRBJ1-1; no clear D. The CDR3 runs to 12 residues. In germline, CDR1 is MDHEN, CDR2 SYDVKM. Trimming took off 4 bases at V and 1 base at J, with 4 bases between the two ends.

CDR3 protein: CASRKSRGQLTNTEAFF. In nucleotides, the CDR3 is TGTGCCAGCAGAAAAAGCAGGGGGCAACTTACGAACACTGAAGCTTTCTTT. V gene TRBV28 combines with J gene TRBJ1-1, with 8 bases that match TRBD1. The CDR3 runs 17 residues. V trimming: 6 bases; J trimming: 1 base; junction bases outside the gene matches: 13. Germline CDR1 MDHEN, CDR2 SYDVKM. Variable domain in full (rest from reference TRBV28 and TRBJ1-1): DVKVTQSSRYLVKRTGEKVFLECVQDMDHENMFWYRQDPGLGLRLIYFSYDVKMKEKGDIPEGYSVSREKKERFSLILESASTNQTSMYLCASRKSRGQLTNTEAFFGQGTRLTVV.

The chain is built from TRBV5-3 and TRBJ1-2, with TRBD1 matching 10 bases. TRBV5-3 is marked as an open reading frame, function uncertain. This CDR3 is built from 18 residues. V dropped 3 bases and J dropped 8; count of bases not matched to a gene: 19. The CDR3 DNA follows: TGTGCCAGAAGCTACAAGGCTACCCGGACAGGGGGTTTTTTAGGCTACACCTTC. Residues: CARSYKATRTGGFLGYTF.

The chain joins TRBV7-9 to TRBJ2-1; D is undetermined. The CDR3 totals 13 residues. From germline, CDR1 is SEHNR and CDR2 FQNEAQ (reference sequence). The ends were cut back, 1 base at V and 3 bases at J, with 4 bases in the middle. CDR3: CASSLGLYNEQFF. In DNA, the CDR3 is TGTGCCAGCAGCTTAGGACTCTACAATGAGCAGTTCTTC.